The clone carrying this T cell receptor (beta chain) was seen at least ten times. What it recognizes is unknown. Germline-derived CDR1 and CDR2 are SEHNR and FQNEAQ (reference sequence). Trimming at V came to 5 bases and at J to 1 base, leaving 9 bases not matched to a gene. The CDR3 has 16 amino acids. These data are taken from a study of T cell repertoires in cytomegalovirus infection. Study overall: Public signatures in TCR beta pointed to CMV infection and matching HLA type.

A single record per CDR3 protein comes from TCRdb applying MiXCR to the reads. In the table there are approximately 500,000 distinct CDR3 sequences, roughly 29% of which are singletons. General observations from the study: There were HLA-C-restricted CMV-specific TCR beta clonotypes dominating the ex vivo response.

Input material: PBMCs. The chain is built from TRBV7-9 and TRBJ2-3; TRBD2 matches 7 bases. The sequence was obtained from a human donor in good health (CMV status not recorded). Some clones in this sample may be carry-over from other donors' samples. CDR3 region: CASSELGGGRTDTQYF. In nucleotides, the CDR3 is TGTGCCAGCAGCGAACTGGGGGGAGGGCGCACAGATACGCAGTATTTT.